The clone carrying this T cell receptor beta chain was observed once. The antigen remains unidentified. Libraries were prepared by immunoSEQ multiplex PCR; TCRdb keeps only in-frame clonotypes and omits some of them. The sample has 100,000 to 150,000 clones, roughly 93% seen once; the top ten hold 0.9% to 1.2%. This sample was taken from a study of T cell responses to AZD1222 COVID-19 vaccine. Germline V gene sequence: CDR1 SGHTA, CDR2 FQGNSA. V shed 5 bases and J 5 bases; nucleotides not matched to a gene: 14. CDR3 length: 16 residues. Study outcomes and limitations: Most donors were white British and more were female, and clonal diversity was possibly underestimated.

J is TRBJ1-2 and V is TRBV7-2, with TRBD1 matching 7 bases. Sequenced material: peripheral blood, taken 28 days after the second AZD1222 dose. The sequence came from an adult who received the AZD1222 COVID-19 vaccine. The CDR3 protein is CASSPVGNRDRYGYTF. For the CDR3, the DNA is TGTGCCAGCAGCCCAGTCGGTAACCGGGACAGATATGGCTACACCTTC.